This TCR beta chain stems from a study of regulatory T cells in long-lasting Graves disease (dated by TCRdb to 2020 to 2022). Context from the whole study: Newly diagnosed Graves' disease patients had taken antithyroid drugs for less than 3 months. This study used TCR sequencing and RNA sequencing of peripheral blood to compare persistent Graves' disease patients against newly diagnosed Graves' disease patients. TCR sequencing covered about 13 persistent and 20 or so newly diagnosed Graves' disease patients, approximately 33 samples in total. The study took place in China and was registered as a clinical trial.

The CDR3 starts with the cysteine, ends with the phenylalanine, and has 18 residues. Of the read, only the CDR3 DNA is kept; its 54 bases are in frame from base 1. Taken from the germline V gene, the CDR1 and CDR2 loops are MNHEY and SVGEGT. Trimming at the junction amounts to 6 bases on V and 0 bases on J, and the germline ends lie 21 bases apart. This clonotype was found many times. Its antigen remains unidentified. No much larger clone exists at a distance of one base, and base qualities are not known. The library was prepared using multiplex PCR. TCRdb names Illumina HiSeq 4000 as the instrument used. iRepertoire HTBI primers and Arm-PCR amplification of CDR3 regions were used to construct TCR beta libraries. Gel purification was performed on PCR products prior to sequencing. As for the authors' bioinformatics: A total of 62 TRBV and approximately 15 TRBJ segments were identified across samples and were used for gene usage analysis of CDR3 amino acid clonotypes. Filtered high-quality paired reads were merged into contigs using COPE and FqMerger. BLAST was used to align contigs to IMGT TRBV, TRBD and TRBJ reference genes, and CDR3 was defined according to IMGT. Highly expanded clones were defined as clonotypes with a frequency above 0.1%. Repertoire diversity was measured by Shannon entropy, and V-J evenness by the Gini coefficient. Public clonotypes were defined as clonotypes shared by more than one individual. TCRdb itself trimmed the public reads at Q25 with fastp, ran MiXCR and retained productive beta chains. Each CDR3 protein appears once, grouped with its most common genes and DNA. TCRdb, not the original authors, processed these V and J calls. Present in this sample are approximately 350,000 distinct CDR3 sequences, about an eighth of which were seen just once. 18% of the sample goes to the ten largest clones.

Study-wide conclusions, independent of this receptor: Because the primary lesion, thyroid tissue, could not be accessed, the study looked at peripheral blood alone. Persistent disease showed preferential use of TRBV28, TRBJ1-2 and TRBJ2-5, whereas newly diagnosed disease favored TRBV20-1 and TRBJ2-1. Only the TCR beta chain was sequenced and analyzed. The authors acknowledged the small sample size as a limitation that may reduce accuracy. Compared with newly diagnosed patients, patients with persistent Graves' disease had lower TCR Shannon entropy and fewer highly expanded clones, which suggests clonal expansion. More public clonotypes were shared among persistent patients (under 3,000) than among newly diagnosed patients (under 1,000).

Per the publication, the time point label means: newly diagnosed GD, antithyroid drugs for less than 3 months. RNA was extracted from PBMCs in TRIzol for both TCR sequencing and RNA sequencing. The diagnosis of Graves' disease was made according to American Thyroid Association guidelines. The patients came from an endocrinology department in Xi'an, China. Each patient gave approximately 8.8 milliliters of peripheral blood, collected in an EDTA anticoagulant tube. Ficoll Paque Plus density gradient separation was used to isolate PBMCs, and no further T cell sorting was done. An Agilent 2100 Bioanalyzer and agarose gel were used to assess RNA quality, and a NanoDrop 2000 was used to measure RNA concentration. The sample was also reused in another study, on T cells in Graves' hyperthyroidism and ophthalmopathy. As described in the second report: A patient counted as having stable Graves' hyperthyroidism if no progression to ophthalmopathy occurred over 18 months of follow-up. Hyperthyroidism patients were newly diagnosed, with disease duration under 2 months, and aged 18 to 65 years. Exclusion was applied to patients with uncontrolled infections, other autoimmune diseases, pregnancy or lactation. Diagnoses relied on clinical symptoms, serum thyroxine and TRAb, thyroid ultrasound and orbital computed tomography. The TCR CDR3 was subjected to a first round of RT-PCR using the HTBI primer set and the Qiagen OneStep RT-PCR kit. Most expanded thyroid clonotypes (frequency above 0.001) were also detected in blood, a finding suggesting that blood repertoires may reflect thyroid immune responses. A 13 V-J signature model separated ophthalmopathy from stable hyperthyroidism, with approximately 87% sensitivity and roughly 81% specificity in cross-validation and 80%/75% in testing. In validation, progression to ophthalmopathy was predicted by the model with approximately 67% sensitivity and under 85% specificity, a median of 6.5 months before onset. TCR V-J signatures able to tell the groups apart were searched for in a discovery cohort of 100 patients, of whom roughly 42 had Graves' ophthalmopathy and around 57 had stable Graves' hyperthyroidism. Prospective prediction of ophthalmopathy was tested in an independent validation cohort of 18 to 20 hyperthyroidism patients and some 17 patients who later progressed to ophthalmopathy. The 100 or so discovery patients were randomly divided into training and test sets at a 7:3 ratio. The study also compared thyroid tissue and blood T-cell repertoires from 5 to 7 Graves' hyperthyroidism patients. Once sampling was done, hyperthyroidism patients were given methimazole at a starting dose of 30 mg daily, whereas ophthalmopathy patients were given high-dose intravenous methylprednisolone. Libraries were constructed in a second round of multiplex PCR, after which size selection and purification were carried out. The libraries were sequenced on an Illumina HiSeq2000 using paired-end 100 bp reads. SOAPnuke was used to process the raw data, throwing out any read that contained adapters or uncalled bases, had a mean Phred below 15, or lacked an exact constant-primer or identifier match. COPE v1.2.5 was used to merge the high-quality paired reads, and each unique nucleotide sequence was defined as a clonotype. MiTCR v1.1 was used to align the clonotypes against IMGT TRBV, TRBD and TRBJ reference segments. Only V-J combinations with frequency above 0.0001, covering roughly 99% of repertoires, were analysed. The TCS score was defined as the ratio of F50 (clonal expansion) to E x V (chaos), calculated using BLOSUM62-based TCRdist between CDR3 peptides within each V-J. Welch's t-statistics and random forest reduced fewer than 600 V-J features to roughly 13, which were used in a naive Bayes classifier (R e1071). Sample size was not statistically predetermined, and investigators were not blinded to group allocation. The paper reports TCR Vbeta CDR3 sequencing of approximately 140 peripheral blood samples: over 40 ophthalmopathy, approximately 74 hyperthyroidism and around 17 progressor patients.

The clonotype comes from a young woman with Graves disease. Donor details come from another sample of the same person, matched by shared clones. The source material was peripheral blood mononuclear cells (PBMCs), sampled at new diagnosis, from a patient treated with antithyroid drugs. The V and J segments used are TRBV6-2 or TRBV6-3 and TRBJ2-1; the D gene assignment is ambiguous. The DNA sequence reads TGTGCCAGCAGCCGAACTTTTTTACTTCCAAGCTCCTACAATGAGCAGTTCTTC. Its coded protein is CASSRTFLLPSSYNEQFF.